The 2 T cell receptor beta chains listed next were all sequenced from one sample in a study of blood T cell repertoires in COVID-19. TCRdb's copy holds only in-frame clones and misses some; the assay was immunoSEQ multiplex PCR. The sample contains under 250,000 clones, over 75% of which appear only once. The sequenced sample was peripheral blood. The receptors derive from a middle-aged woman with acute or convalescent COVID-19.

Only a few counts were recorded for this clone. The chain is built from TRBV27 and TRBJ1-1, with D maybe TRBD1 (5 bases). The germline V and J ends were trimmed by 4 bases and 5 bases, with 11 bases remaining between them. Germline V gives CDR1 MNHEY, CDR2 SMNVEV (reference sequence). This CDR3 contains 13 residues. This chain's CDR3 is CASSSPGGTEAFF. In DNA form, the CDR3 reads TGTGCCAGCAGTTCCCCTGGGGGGACTGAAGCTTTCTTT.

The chain is built from TRBV4-1 and TRBJ1-1; D not resolved. In germline, CDR1 is MGHRA, CDR2 YSYEKL. This CDR3 has 13 residues. Deletions cut 0 bases from V and 5 bases from J, with 7 bases between. CDR3 amino acids: CASSQDSGTEAFF. CDR3 DNA sequence: TGCGCCAGCAGCCAAGACTCGGGGACTGAAGCTTTCTTT.